This TCR beta chain was sequenced for a study of regulatory T cells in long-lasting Graves disease. This clonotype appeared a single time. Its specificity is unknown. Overall study findings and caveats: Persistent disease favored TRBV28, TRBJ1-2 and TRBJ2-5. Sample size, which was small, may have reduced accuracy.

Arm-PCR of CDR3 regions and iRepertoire HTBI primers were the basis on which TCR beta libraries were built. TCRdb recomputed calls from the multiplex PCR reads with MiXCR, one row per CDR3 protein. The table records around 250,000 distinct CDR3 sequences, roughly 18% of them present only once. Trimming pared 8 bases from V and 4 bases from J, leaving 17 bases between. The CDR3 runs to 14 residues. Germline V CDR1 and CDR2: LNHDA, SQIVND (reference sequence). Noted time point: newly diagnosed GD, antithyroid drugs for less than 3 months. From PBMCs, RNA was extracted and then used to make the TCR library. The sample was also reused in another study, on T cells in Graves' hyperthyroidism and ophthalmopathy. That study adds: Blood also carried most thyroid clonotypes expanded above 0.001.

This chain uses TRBV19 with TRBJ1-1, with a tentative D call TRBD1 (5 bases). The sequence was obtained from a woman younger than 45 with Graves disease. Material: peripheral blood mononuclear cells (PBMCs), obtained at new diagnosis, from a patient treated with antithyroid drugs. This CDR3 reads CASRVGGGTTEAFF. The DNA of the CDR3 is TGTGCCAGTCGCGTCGGGGGGGGGACCACTGAAGCTTTCTTT.